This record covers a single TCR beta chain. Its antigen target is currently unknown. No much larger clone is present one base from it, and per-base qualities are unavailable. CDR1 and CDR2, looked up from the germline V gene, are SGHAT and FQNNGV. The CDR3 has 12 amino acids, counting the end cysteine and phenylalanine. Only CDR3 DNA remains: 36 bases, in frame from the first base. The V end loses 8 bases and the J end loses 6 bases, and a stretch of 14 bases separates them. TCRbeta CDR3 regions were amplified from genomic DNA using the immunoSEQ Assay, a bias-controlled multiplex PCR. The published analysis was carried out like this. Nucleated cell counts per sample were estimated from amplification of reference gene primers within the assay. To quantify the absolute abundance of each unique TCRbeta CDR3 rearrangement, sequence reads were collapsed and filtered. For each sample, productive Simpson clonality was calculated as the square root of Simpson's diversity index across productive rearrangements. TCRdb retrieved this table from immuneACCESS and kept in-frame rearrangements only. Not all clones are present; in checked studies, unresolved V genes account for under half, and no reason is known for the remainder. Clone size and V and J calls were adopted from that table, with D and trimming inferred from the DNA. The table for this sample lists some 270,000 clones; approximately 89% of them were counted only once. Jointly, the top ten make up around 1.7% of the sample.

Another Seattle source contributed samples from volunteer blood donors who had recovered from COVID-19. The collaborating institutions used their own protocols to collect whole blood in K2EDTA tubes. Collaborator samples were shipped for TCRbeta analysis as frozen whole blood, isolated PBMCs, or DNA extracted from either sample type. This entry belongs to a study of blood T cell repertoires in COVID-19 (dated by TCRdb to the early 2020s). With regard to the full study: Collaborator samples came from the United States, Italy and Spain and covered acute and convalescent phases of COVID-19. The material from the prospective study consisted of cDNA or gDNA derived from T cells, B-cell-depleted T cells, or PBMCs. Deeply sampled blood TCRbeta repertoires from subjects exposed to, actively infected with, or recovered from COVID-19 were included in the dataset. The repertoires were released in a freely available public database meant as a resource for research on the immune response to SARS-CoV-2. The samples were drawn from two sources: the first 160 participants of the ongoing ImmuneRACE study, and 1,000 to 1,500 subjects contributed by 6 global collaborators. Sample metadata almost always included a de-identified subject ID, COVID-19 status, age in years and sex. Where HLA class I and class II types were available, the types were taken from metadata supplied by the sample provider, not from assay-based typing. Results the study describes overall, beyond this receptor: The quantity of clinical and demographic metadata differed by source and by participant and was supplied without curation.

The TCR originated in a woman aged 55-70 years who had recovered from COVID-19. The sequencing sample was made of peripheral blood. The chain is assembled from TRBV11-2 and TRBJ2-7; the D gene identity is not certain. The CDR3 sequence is CASGPTGSEQYF. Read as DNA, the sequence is TGTGCCAGCGGGCCCACCGGCAGCGAGCAGTACTTC.